Below are 18 T cell receptor beta chains sequenced from a single sample in a study of blood T cell repertoires in COVID-19. Only in-frame clones appear in the TCRdb table, and some are missing; sequencing was by immunoSEQ multiplex PCR. The sample contains 450,000 or so clones, 80% to 95% of which appear only once. The sequencing sample was made of PBMCs or T cells enriched from blood (not recorded which). Receptors were obtained from a young man who had recovered from COVID-19.

V gene TRBV27 combines with J gene TRBJ1-3; weak D call: TRBD1 (5 bases). Germline loops: CDR1 MNHEY, CDR2 SMNVEV (reference sequence). The CDR3 consists of 14 residues. The V gene lost 6 bases and the J gene lost 0 bases, with 9 bases spanning the gap. The CDR3 is CASRPGLSGNTIYF. For the CDR3, the DNA is TGTGCCAGCAGGCCGGGACTCTCTGGAAACACCATATATTTT.

In this sample, this clone turned up once. The chain has TRBV7-3 and TRBJ2-3; tentatively, D is TRBD2 (6 bases). Germline V gene sequence: CDR1 SGHTA, CDR2 FQGTGA. This CDR3 contains 16 residues. Trimming pared 5 bases from V and 1 base from J, leaving 16 bases between. CDR3: CASSETAGRGTDTQYF. CDR3 DNA: TGTGCCAGCAGCGAGACAGCGGGCCGGGGCACAGATACGCAGTATTTT.

This clone has more than one count but fewer than ten. This rearrangement joins TRBV7-2 to TRBJ2-2; D gene unclear. Germline V gene lookup returns CDR1 SGHTA and CDR2 FQGNSA. CDR3 length: 15 residues. Trimming took off 5 bases at V and 0 bases at J, with 10 bases between the two ends. The CDR3 sequence is CASSAIAPNTGELFF. The CDR3 nucleotides read TGTGCCAGCAGCGCCATAGCTCCGAACACCGGGGAGCTGTTTTTT.

The chain has TRBV7-8 and TRBJ2-3; TRBD2 matches at 8 bases. Looked up from germline, CDR1 is SGHVS and CDR2 is FQNEAQ. This CDR3 is built from 17 residues. The V gene end was trimmed by 4 bases and the J gene end by 5 bases; junction bases not matched to a gene: 14. CDR3 loop: CASSSPFLAGFGDTQYF. Here the CDR3 DNA reads TGTGCCAGCAGCTCTCCATTCTTAGCGGGGTTTGGAGATACGCAGTATTTT.

This chain connects TRBV28 to TRBJ1-2; 7 bases are a match to TRBD1. The CDR3 is 14 residues long. Germline V gene data show CDR1 as MDHEN and CDR2 as SYDVKM. V shed 8 bases, J shed 5 bases, and the junction held 11 bases outside the gene matches. The DNA of the CDR3 is TGTGCCAGCGCGTGGGACAGTTTAACTTATGGCTACACCTTC. Amino acid sequence: CASAWDSLTYGYTF.

The chain carries TRBV5-1 and TRBJ2-5; 10 bases line up with TRBD2. The CDR3 sequence is 18 residues long. The germline V gene has CDR1 SGHRS and CDR2 YFSETQ. The V and J ends lost 2 bases and 5 bases, in that order; junction bases with no gene match: 15. The CDR3 region has the DNA TGCGCCAGCAGCTTCCACGGGGGGCTAGCGGGAGATGAGGAGACCCAGTACTTC. Its translation is CASSFHGGLAGDEETQYF.

For this clone: Compared with germline, one end of the junction differs, possibly owing to a read error. The V and J genes are TRBV12-5 and TRBJ2-3; 12 bases are shared with TRBD1. The CDR3 runs 15 residues. Germline CDR1 is LGHNT and CDR2 is FRNRAP. CDR3 sequence: CASGLGQGATDTQYF. In nucleotides, the CDR3 is TGTGCTAGTGGGTTGGGACAGGGGGCAACAGATACGCAGTATTTT.

The chain combines TRBV2 with TRBJ2-7; 8 nucleotides align to TRBD2. CDR3 length: 14 amino acids. The J segment lost 9 bases and the V segment lost 7 bases, leaving 14 bases of the junction unmatched. Germline V CDR1 and CDR2: SNHLY, FYNNEI. The CDR3 sequence is CASTLPGLAWGQYF. The CDR3 DNA follows: TGTGCCAGCACTCTACCTGGACTAGCCTGGGGGCAGTACTTC.

This rearrangement joins TRBV7-2 to TRBJ2-5; 11 positions agree with TRBD2. The CDR3 consists of 14 residues. CDR1 is SGHTA and CDR2 is FQGNSA in the germline V gene. Trimming took 1 base from V and 13 from J; bases not matched to a gene: 8. The CDR3 region has the DNA TGTGCCAGCAGCTTAGAATGGGGGACTAGCGGTTTGTACTTC. It encodes CASSLEWGTSGLYF.

This sequence joins TRBV28 and TRBJ1-5; D is perhaps TRBD1 (5 bases). Germline V gene data show CDR1 as MDHEN and CDR2 as SYDVKM. The CDR3 has 15 amino acids. Trimming took 10 bases from V and 2 from J, leaving 18 bases between them. The DNA for the CDR3 is TGTGCCACGAGGGAGGGGTTAATGGGCAATCAGCCCCAGCATTTT. It translates to CATREGLMGNQPQHF.

This chain joins TRBV4-2 and TRBJ2-2, with D perhaps TRBD2 (5 bases). Trimming shortened V by 8 bases and J by 0 bases, and 16 bases separated the two germline ends. The CDR3 is made up of 16 amino acids. Germline values: CDR1 LGHNA, CDR2 YNFKEQ. The CDR3 loop is CASAAGPGTNTGELFF. CDR3 coding DNA: TGTGCCAGCGCCGCAGGTCCGGGGACGAACACCGGGGAGCTGTTTTTT.

The V call is TRBV7-6, the J call TRBJ1-5; D remains unclear. Germline loops: CDR1 SGHVS, CDR2 FNYEAQ. V lost 4 bases and J lost 9, with 13 bases in between. The CDR3 has 13 amino acids. CDR3 DNA: TGTGCCAGCAGCTCCGACATTTCTTCGCCCCAGCATTTT. This codes for CASSSDISSPQHF. The full variable domain, in which reference TRBV7-6 and TRBJ1-5 provide the parts outside the CDR3, is GAGVSQSPRYKVTKRGQDVALRCDPISGHVSLYWYRQALGQGPEFLTYFNYEAQQDKSGLPNDRFSAERPEGSISTLTIQRTEQRDSAMYRCASSSDISSPQHFGDGTRLSIL.

The J gene is TRBJ1-1, the V gene TRBV21-1. TRBV21-1 corresponds to a pseudogene. This CDR3 has 10 amino acids. CDR3 loop: CASGGTEAFF. As DNA, the CDR3 is TGTGCCAGCGGAGGCACTGAAGCTTTCTTT.

The DNA for the CDR3 is TGTGCCAGCAGGACTTCGGGGGCCAAAAACATTCAGTACTTC. It encodes CASRTSGAKNIQYF. The rearrangement links TRBV6-4 to TRBJ2-4; tentative D call: TRBD2 (5 bases). From germline, CDR1 is MRHNA and CDR2 SNTAGT. The CDR3 loop spans 14 amino acids. With 6 bases removed from V and 1 base from J, the gap between germline ends came to 10 bases.

J is TRBJ1-6 and V is TRBV10-1, with no clear D. The CDR3 extends over 14 amino acids. In germline, CDR1 is WNHNN, CDR2 SYGVQD (reference sequence). V gave up 3 bases and J gave up 9 bases, with 12 bases separating them. As DNA, the CDR3 is TGCGCCAGCAGTGAATCCTACGAGGGTTCACCCCTCCACTTT. Amino acid sequence: CASSESYEGSPLHF.

The rearrangement links TRBV7-9 to TRBJ2-1, with TRBD1 identical over 8 bases. Trimming removed 5 bases from V and 2 bases from J; junction bases left unmatched: 5. This CDR3 region has 15 residues. CDR1 is SEHNR and CDR2 is FQNEAQ in the germline V gene (reference sequence). The CDR3 sequence: CASSPDRGTYNEQFF. DNA of the CDR3: TGTGCCAGCAGCCCCGACAGGGGAACCTACAATGAGCAGTTCTTC.

CDR3 loop: CASRDRRAGGYGYTF. The CDR3, as DNA: TGTGCCAGCAGGGACAGAAGGGCAGGGGGCTATGGCTACACCTTC. The gene calls are TRBV2 and TRBJ1-2; 7 bases agree with TRBD1. The junction had 11 bases not matched to a gene; V was cut back by 6 bases and J by 4 bases. Germline CDR1 reads SNHLY; CDR2 reads FYNNEI. The CDR3 contains 15 residues.

The chain is built from TRBV10-2 and TRBJ1-1, with a weak D call TRBD1 (5 bases). V shed 8 bases and J shed 5 bases, with 18 bases lying between them. The germline gives CDR1 WSHSY, CDR2 SAAADI. This CDR3 region has 14 residues. CDR3 nucleotide sequence: TGCGCCAGCGGGGATGCTGCCAGGGATACTGAAGCTTTCTTT. Translation gives CASGDAARDTEAFF.